This entry is about one T cell receptor (beta chain). What it binds is unknown. These data come from a study of T cell repertoires in ileal Crohn's disease. TCRdb keeps only in-frame clones here, not all; method: immunoSEQ multiplex PCR. The sample includes 15,000 to 20,000 clones, about 92% of them seen just once. This CDR3 spans 17 amino acids. The germline V gene has CDR1 KGHSH and CDR2 LQKENI. Trimming cost V 0 bases and J 3 bases; bases outside gene matches: 5. General study findings and limits: Mucosal expansions were suggested to be mainly CD8 T cells. Compared with non-smokers, active smokers at surgery showed more clonal expansions. Clonality above 26.8% at surgery always came with endoscopic recurrence.

Eligibility required adulthood, ileal or ileocolonic Crohn's disease and indicated ileocolonic resection. The chain couples TRBV18 to TRBJ2-3; 11 positions match TRBD1. This sequence originates from an adult with Crohn's disease. Sequenced material: ileal tissue. The CDR3 spells CASSPPRTGGRTDTQYF. In DNA, the CDR3 is TGTGCCAGCTCACCACCCCGGACAGGGGGCAGGACAGATACGCAGTATTTT.